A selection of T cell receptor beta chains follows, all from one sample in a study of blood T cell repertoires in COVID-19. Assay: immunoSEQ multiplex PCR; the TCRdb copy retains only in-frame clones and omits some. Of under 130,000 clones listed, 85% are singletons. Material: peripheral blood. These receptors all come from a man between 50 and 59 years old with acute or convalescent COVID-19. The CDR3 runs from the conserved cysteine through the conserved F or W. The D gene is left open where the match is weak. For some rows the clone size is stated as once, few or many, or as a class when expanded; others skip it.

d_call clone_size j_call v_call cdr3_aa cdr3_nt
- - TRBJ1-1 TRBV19 CASKLTLNAEAFF TGTGCCAGTAAATTGACACTTAACGCTGAAGCTTTCTTT
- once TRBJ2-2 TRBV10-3 CAISESTDSTTGELFF TGTGCCATCAGTGAGTCGACGGACAGTACCACCGGGGAGCTGTTTTTT
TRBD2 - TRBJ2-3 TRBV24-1 CATSDQTSGRAVDTQYF TGTGCCACCAGTGATCAGACTAGCGGGAGGGCCGTAGATACGCAGTATTTT
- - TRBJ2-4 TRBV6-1 CASSDPTIEKNIQYF TGTGCCAGCAGTGATCCAACGATAGAGAAAAACATTCAGTACTTC
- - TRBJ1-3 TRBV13 CASSLVTGAGNTIYF TGTGCCAGCAGCTTAGTAACAGGAGCTGGAAACACCATATATTTT
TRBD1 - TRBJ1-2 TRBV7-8 CASSALGQGASGYTF TGTGCCAGCAGCGCGCTAGGACAGGGGGCAAGTGGCTACACCTTC
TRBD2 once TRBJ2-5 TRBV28 CASGLADRGFRETQYF TGTGCCAGCGGACTAGCGGATAGAGGCTTTCGGGAGACCCAGTACTTC
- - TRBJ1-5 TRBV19 CASSRGGVGNQPQHF TGTGCCAGTAGTCGGGGGGGCGTTGGGAATCAGCCCCAGCATTTT
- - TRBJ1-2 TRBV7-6 CASSQGPQVYGYTF TGTGCCAGCAGCCAGGGGCCCCAGGTCTATGGCTACACCTTC
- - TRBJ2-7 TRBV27 CASSLRVGVSYEQYF TGTGCCAGCAGTTTACGAGTAGGGGTTTCCTACGAGCAGTACTTC
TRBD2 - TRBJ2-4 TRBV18 CASSPPAGDKNIQYF TGTGCCAGCTCACCCCCAGCGGGGGACAAAAACATTCAGTACTTC
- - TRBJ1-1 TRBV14 CASSLQILSEAFF TGTGCCAGCAGCCTACAGATCCTTTCTGAAGCTTTCTTT
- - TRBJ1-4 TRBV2 CASSDEWRGNEKLFF TGTGCCAGCAGTGATGAATGGAGGGGTAATGAAAAACTGTTTTTT
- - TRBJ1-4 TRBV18 CASSPLEIRGGEKLFF TGTGCCAGCTCACCACTGGAAATCAGGGGTGGTGAAAAACTGTTTTTT
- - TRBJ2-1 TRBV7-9 CASIRGNEQFF TGTGCCAGCATCAGGGGCAATGAGCAGTTCTTC
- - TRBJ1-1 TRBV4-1 CASARGGRIGTEAFF TGCGCCAGCGCCCGGGGGGGGCGAATCGGTACTGAAGCTTTCTTT
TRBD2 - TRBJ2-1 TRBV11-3 CASSLALILGLAGGGEQFF TGTGCCAGCAGCTTGGCCCTTATTCTGGGACTAGCGGGAGGTGGCGAGCAGTTCTTC
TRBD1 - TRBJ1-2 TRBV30 CAWSGQGQTPYGYTF TGTGCCTGGAGTGGACAGGGGCAAACCCCCTATGGCTACACCTTC
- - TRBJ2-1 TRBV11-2 CASSQAGTYNEQFF TGTGCCAGCAGTCAAGCGGGTACCTACAATGAGCAGTTCTTC
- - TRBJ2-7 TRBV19 CASSIGGQAYEQYF TGTGCCAGTAGTATAGGGGGCCAGGCCTACGAGCAGTACTTC
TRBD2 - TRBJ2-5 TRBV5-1 CASSLELAGGQGETQYF TGCGCCAGCAGCTTGGAACTAGCGGGAGGGCAGGGAGAGACCCAGTACTTC
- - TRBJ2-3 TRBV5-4 CASSFSQGGTDTQYF TGTGCCAGCAGCTTCTCACAGGGTGGAACAGATACGCAGTATTTT
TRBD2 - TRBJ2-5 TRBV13 CASSLRGGPLTGETQYF TGTGCCAGCAGCTTACGGGGGGGCCCCTTAACCGGGGAGACCCAGTACTTC
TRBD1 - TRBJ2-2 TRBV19 CASSQRDRDTGELFF TGTGCCAGTAGTCAGCGGGACAGGGACACCGGGGAGCTGTTTTTT